This TCR beta chain was obtained from a study of T cell responses to AZD1222 COVID-19 vaccine. Profiling relied on immunoSEQ multiplex PCR, and the TCRdb table lists in-frame clones only, not all of them. Of approximately 150,000 clones listed, about 89% are singletons. Study-level points and caveats: The donor group comprised mostly white British people and more females; the analysis possibly underestimated clonal diversity. Spike-specific TCR repertoires showed rising breadth and depth after two AZD1222 doses. Along spike, vaccine-associated CD4 TCRs were found throughout, with dominance at 160-218 and 743-854.

A word on this clone: Antigen unknown.

This CDR3 region has 14 residues. Germline-derived CDR1 and CDR2 are MNHEY and SMNVEV (reference sequence). With 4 bases removed from V and 4 bases from J, the gap between germline ends came to 13 bases. The sequenced sample was peripheral blood, obtained 28 days after the second AZD1222 dose. The clonotype comes from an adult who received the AZD1222 COVID-19 vaccine. The V gene is TRBV27, the J gene TRBJ2-5, with D possibly being TRBD1 (5 bases). In nucleotides, the CDR3 is TGTGCCAGCAGTTCCGCAGGGTTTAGAGAGACCCAGTACTTC. Amino acids: CASSSAGFRETQYF.